The subject of this entry is one T cell receptor beta chain. The antigen is undetermined. Expressed TCRB transcripts were sequenced because the entire RNA isolate underwent reverse transcription. Method: immunoSEQ multiplex PCR; TCRdb's copy keeps in-frame clones and lacks some. Of 150,000 or so clones listed, roughly 63% are singletons. The V end lost 0 bases, the J end lost 0 bases, and 7 bases lay between the germline ends. This CDR3 is built from 15 residues. Germline CDR1 is SGDLS and CDR2 is YYNGEE. The data were obtained in a study of beta chain features in type 1 diabetes. Broader study findings: Type 1 diabetes patients had TCRB CDR3s that were shorter (moderately but significantly so) in all four CD4+ subsets.

The sequencing input was naive CD4+ T cells from blood. This clonotype was sampled from a young man with type 1 diabetes. The V gene is TRBV9, the J gene TRBJ2-1; D remains ambiguous. CDR3 in DNA: TGTGCCAGCAGCGTAGCTCCGAGCTCCTACAATGAGCAGTTCTTC. Translating it yields CASSVAPSSYNEQFF.